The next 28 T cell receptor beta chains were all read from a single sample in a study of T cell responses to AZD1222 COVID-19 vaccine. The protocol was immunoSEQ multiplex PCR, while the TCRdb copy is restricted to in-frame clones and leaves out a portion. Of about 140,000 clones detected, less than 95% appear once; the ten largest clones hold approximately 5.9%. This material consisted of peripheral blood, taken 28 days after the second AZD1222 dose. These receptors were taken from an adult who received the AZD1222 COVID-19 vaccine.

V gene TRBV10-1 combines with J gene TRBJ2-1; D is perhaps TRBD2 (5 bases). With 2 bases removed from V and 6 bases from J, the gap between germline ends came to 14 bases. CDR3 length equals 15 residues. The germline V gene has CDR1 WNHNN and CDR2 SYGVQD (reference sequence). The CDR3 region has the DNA TGCGCCAGCAGTGAGGTCCGGGGTTCGGGCAATGAGCAGTTCTTC. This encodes CASSEVRGSGNEQFF.

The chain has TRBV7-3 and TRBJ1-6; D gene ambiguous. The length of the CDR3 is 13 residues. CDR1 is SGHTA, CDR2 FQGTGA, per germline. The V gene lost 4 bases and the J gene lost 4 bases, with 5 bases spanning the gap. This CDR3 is CASSSAYNSPLHF. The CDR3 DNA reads TGTGCCAGCAGCTCCGCTTATAATTCACCCCTCCACTTT.

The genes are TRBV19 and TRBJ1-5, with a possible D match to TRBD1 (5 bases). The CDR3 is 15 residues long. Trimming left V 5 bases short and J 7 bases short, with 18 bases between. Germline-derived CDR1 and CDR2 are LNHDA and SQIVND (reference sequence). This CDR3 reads CASSPGRQPNQPQHF. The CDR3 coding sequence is TGTGCCAGTAGTCCCGGGCGACAGCCAAACCAGCCCCAGCATTTT.

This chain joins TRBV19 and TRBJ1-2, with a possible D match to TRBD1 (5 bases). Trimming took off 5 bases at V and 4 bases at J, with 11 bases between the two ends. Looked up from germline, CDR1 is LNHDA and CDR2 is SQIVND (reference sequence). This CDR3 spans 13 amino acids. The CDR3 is CASSSGAVYGYTF. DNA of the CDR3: TGTGCCAGTAGTTCTGGGGCGGTCTATGGCTACACCTTC.

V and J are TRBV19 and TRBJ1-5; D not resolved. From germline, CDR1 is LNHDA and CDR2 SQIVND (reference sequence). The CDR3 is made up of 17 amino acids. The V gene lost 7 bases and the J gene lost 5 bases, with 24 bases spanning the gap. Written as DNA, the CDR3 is TGTGCCAGTACCACAAGGAGAGTGTTGATCGCCGATCAGCCCCAGCATTTT. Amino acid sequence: CASTTRRVLIADQPQHF. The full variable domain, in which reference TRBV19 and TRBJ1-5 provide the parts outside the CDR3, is DGGITQSPKYLFRKEGQNVTLSCEQNLNHDAMYWYRQDPGQGLRLIYYSQIVNDFQKGDIAEGYSVSREKKESFPLTVTSAQKNPTAFYLCASTTRRVLIADQPQHFGDGTRLSIL.

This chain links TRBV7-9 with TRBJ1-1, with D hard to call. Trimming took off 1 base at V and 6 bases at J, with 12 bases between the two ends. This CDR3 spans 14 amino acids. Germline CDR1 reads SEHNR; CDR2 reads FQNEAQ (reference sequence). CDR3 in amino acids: CASSLGRERAEAFF. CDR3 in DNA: TGTGCCAGCAGCTTAGGTCGGGAAAGGGCTGAAGCTTTCTTT.

The CDR3 spells CASTNSNQPQHF. The CDR3 bases are TGTGCCAGTACGAATAGCAATCAGCCCCAGCATTTT. This chain connects TRBV28 to TRBJ1-5; unclear D gene. CDR3 length: 12 residues. With 9 bases removed from V and 0 bases from J, the gap between germline ends came to 6 bases. CDR1 is MDHEN, CDR2 SYDVKM, per germline.

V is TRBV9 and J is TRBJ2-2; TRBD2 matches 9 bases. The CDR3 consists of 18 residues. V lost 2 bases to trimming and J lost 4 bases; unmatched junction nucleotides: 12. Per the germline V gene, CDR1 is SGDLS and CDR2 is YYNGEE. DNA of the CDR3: TGTGCCAGCAGCGTCTTTGGCGGGGGGGCCAGGTTCACCGGGGAGCTGTTTTTT. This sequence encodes CASSVFGGGARFTGELFF. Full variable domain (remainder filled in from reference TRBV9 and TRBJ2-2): DSGVTQTPKHLITATGQRVTLRCSPRSGDLSVYWYQQSLDQGLQFLIQYYNGEERAKGNILERFSAQQFPDLHSELNLSSLELGDSALYFCASSVFGGGARFTGELFFGEGSRLTVL.

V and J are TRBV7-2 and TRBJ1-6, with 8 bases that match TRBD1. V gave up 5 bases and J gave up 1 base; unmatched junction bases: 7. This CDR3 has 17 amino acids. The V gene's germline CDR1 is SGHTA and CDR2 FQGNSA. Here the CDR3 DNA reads TGTGCCAGCAGCCCCACGACAGGGGCGTCCTATAATTCACCCCTCCACTTT. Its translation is CASSPTTGASYNSPLHF.

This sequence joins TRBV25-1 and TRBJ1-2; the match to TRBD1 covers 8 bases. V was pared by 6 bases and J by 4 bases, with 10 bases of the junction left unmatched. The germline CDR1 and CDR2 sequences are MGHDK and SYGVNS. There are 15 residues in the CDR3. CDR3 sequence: CASSPPGQEFYGYTF. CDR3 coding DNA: TGTGCCAGCAGCCCTCCGGGACAGGAATTCTATGGCTACACCTTC.

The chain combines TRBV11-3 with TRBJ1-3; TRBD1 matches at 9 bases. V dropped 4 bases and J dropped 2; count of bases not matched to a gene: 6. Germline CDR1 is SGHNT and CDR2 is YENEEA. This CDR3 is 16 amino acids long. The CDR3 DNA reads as TGTGCCAGCAGCTACAGGGGGCCGGAGACTGGAAACACCATATATTTT. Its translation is CASSYRGPETGNTIYF. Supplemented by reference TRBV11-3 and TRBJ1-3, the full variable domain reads EAGVVQSPRYKIIEKKQPVAFWCNPISGHNTLYWYLQNLGQGPELLIRYENEEAVDDSQLPKDRFSAERLKGVDSTLKIQPAELGDSAVYLCASSYRGPETGNTIYFGEGSWLTVV.

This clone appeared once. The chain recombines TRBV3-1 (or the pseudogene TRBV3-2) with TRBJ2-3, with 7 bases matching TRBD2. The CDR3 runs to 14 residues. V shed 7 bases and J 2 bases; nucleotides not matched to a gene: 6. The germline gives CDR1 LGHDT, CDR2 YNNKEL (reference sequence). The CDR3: CASNKRGNTDTQYF. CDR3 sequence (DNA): TGTGCCAGCAACAAGCGGGGAAACACAGATACGCAGTATTTT.

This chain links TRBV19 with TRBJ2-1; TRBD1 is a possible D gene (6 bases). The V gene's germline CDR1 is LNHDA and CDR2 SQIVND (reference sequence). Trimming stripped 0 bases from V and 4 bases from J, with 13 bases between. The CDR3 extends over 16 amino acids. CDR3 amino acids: CASSIEGQRPYNEQFF. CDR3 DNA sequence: TGTGCCAGTAGTATAGAAGGACAGCGCCCTTACAATGAGCAGTTCTTC.

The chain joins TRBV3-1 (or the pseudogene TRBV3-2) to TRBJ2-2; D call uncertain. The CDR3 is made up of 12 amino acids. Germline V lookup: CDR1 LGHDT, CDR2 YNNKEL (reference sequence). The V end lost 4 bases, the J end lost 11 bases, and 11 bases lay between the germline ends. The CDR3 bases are TGTGCCAGCAGCCGCTCGGTGGATGAGCTGTTTTTT. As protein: CASSRSVDELFF.

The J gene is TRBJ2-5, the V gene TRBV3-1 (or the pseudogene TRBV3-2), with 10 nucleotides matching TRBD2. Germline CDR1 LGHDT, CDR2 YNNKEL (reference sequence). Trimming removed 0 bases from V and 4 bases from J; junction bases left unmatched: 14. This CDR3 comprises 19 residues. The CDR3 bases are TGTGCCAGCAGCCAAGACCCCAGCGGGGGGGCTTTTGGGGGAGAGACCCAGTACTTC. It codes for CASSQDPSGGAFGGETQYF.

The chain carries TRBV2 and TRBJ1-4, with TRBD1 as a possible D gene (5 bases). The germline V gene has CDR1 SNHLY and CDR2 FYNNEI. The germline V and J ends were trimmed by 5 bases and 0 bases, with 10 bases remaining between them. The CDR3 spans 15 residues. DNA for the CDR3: TGTGCCAGCAGTCAGGGTCGGGCAACTAATGAAAAACTGTTTTTT. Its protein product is CASSQGRATNEKLFF.

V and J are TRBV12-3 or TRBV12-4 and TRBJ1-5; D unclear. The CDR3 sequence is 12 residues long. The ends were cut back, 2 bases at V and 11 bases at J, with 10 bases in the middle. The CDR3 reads CASSLIPAAQHF. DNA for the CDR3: TGTGCCAGCAGTTTAATTCCGGCAGCCCAGCATTTT.

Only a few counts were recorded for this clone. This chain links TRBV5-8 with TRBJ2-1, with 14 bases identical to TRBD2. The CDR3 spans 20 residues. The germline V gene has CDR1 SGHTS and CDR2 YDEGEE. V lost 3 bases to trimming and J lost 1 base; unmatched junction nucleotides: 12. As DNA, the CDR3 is TGTGCCAGCAGCTCGCCGACTAGCGGGGGGGCTAGGGCGTCCTACAATGAGCAGTTCTTC. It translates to CASSSPTSGGARASYNEQFF.

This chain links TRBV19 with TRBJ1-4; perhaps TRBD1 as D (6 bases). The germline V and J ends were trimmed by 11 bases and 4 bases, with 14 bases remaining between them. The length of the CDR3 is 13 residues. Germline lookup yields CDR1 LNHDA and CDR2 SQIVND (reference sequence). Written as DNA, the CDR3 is TGTGCCTCGGGGGGGCAGAGTAATGAAAAACTGTTTTTT. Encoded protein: CASGGQSNEKLFF.

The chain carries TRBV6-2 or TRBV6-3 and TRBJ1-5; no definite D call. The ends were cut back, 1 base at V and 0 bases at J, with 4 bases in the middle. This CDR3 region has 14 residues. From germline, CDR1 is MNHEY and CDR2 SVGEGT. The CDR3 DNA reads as TGTGCCAGCAGTTACTACAGTAGCAATCAGCCCCAGCATTTT. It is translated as CASSYYSSNQPQHF.

CDR3 coding DNA: TGTGCCAGCAGCGTAGGAGCAGGGCCGATGCAGCCCCAGCATTTT. This encodes CASSVGAGPMQPQHF. The J gene is TRBJ1-5, the V gene TRBV9; D is perhaps TRBD1 (5 bases). V was pared by 0 bases and J by 7 bases, with 14 bases between. This CDR3 contains 15 residues. The germline V gene has CDR1 SGDLS and CDR2 YYNGEE.

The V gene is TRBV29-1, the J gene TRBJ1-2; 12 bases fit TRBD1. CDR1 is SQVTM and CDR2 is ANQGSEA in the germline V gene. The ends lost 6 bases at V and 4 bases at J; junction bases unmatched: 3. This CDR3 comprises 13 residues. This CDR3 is CSVGTGGSYGYTF. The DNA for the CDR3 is TGCAGCGTGGGGACAGGGGGCAGCTATGGCTACACCTTC.

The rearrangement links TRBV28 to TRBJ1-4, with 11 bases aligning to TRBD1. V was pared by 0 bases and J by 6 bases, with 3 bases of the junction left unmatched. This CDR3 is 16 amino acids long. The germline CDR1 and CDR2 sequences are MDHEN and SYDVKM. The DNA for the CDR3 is TGTGCCAGCAGTTTATGGGGGACAGGGGGTTATGAAAAACTGTTTTTT. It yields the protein CASSLWGTGGYEKLFF.

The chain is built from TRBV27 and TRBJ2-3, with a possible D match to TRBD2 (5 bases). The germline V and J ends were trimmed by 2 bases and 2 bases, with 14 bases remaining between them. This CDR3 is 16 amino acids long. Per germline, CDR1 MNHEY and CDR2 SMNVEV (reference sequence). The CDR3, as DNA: TGTGCCAGCAGTTTAGGGCTTGGCGGGCCCACAGATACGCAGTATTTT. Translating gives CASSLGLGGPTDTQYF.

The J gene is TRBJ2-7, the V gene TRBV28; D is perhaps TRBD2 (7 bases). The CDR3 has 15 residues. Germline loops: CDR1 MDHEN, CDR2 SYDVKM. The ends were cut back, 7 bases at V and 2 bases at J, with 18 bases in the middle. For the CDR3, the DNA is TGTGCCAGCACCCCGGGGGGCCGCAGGGCCTACGAGCAGTACTTC. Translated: CASTPGGRRAYEQYF.

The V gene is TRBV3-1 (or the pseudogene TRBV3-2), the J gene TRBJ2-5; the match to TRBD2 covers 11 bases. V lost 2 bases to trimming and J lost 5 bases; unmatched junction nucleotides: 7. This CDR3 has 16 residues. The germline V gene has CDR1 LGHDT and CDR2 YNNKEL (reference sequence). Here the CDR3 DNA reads TGTGCCAGCAGCCAATCCCTAGCGGGGGGCCGGGAGACCCAGTACTTC. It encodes CASSQSLAGGRETQYF.

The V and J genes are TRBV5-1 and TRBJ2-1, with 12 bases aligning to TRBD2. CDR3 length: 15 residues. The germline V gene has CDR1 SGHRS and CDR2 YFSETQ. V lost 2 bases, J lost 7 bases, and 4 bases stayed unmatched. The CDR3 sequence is CASSFTGTSGNEQFF. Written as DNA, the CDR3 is TGCGCCAGCAGCTTCACTGGGACTAGCGGGAATGAGCAGTTCTTC. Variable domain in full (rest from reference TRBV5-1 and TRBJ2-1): KAGVTQTPRYLIKTRGQQVTLSCSPISGHRSVSWYQQTPGQGLQFLFEYFSETQRNKGNFPGRFSGRQFSNSRSEMNVSTLELGDSALYLCASSFTGTSGNEQFFGPGTRLTVL.

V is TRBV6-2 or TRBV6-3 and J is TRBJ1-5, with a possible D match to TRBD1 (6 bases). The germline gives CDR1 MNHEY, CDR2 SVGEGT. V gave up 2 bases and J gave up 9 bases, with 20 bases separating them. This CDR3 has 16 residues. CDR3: CASSYPTTGIYPPQHF. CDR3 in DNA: TGTGCCAGCAGTTACCCAACAACAGGGATCTACCCGCCCCAGCATTTT.